A single sample gave rise to the 15 T cell receptor beta chains below, sequenced in a study of cytomegalovirus exposure and HLA in healthy donors. The PCR used 60 Vbeta and 13 Jbeta primers. Method: immunoSEQ multiplex PCR; TCRdb's copy keeps in-frame clones and lacks some. The sample records approximately 98,000 clones, under 80% being singletons. The sample was PBMCs. These receptors were taken from a male donor in good health and CMV-seronegative.

This clone was counted a single time. This likely comes from a read error, as the CDR3 has no conserved phenylalanine or tryptophan at its end. The chain is built from TRBV2 and TRBJ2-7; D is undetermined. This CDR3 has 10 residues. V lost 6 bases and J lost 3, with 3 bases in between. Germline assignment: CDR1 SNHLY and CDR2 FYNNEI. The CDR3 nucleotides read TGTGCCAGCAGCGACTACGAGCAGTACCTC. Translation: CASSDYEQYL.

This clone has more than one count but fewer than ten. The CDR3 spells CASSPSGTTNTEAFF. As DNA, the CDR3 is TGTGCCAGCAGCCCATCCGGGACAACAAACACTGAAGCTTTCTTT. The rearrangement joins TRBV7-3 to TRBJ1-1; a weak D match, TRBD1 (6 bases). The V end was cut by 5 bases, the J end by 2 bases, with 15 bases between. From germline, CDR1 is SGHTA and CDR2 FQGTGA. The CDR3 covers 15 residues.

The J gene is TRBJ1-5, the V gene TRBV28; 9 bases match TRBD1. The germline V gene encodes CDR1 MDHEN and CDR2 SYDVKM. The CDR3 consists of 14 residues. Losses at the gene ends were 5 bases for V and 6 bases for J; bases not matched to a gene: 5. The CDR3 is CASSTRQGGQPQHF. CDR3 bases: TGTGCCAGCAGTACCCGACAGGGGGGTCAGCCCCAGCATTTT.

The gene calls are TRBV27 and TRBJ2-1, with 8 bases fitting TRBD2. Germline CDR1 and CDR2: MNHEY and SMNVEV (reference sequence). The CDR3 contains 18 residues. With 7 bases clipped from V and 4 bases from J, the junction kept 18 bases outside the gene matches. The CDR3 bases are TGTGCCAGCACCTCGTCCCAACTAGCGGCAATGAATTACAATGAGCAGTTCTTC. It is translated as CASTSSQLAAMNYNEQFF.

This rearrangement joins TRBV4-3 to TRBJ2-3; 7 bases line up with TRBD2. J lost 0 bases, V lost 3 bases, and 3 bases had no gene match. The CDR3 totals 15 residues. Germline V CDR1 and CDR2: LGHNA, YSLEER. CDR3 bases: TGCGCCAGCAGCCATACTAGCGCGAGCACAGATACGCAGTATTTT. Protein sequence: CASSHTSASTDTQYF.

The gene calls are TRBV2 and TRBJ1-1; no clear D. V was pared by 1 base and J by 0 bases, with 9 bases between. Germline CDR1 and CDR2: SNHLY and FYNNEI. The length of the CDR3 is 15 residues. CDR3 in DNA: TGTGCCAGCAGTGAAGAGCCCAGGATGAACACTGAAGCTTTCTTT. Translating it yields CASSEEPRMNTEAFF.

This chain joins TRBV25-1 and TRBJ1-1; D call uncertain. CDR1 is MGHDK, CDR2 SYGVNS, per germline. Trimming took off 3 bases at V and 7 bases at J, with 12 bases between the two ends. The CDR3 spans 13 residues. CDR3 coding DNA: TGTGCCAGCAGTGACCCTCGCGGGATTGAAGCTTTCTTT. The encoded protein is CASSDPRGIEAFF.

The J gene is TRBJ1-1, the V gene TRBV9; no clear D gene. This CDR3 is built from 14 residues. The V gene's germline CDR1 is SGDLS and CDR2 YYNGEE. Trimming removed 4 bases from V and 1 base from J, with 11 bases in between. CDR3 in DNA: TGTGCCAGCAGCTCCCTCGAGGCGAACACTGAAGCTTTCTTT. Translating it yields CASSSLEANTEAFF.

The gene calls are TRBV2 and TRBJ2-7, with 11 nucleotides matching TRBD2. Losses at the gene ends were 6 bases for V and 4 bases for J; bases not matched to a gene: 5. The length of the CDR3 is 14 residues. Germline CDR1 and CDR2: SNHLY and FYNNEI. DNA for the CDR3: TGTGCCAGCAGCCTAGCGGGAGGTCGGTACGAGCAGTACTTC. It codes for CASSLAGGRYEQYF.

The chain couples TRBV9 to TRBJ2-7; no reliable D call. This CDR3 is 14 amino acids long. Germline values: CDR1 SGDLS, CDR2 YYNGEE. V lost 0 bases to trimming and J lost 1 base, with 8 bases between them. As DNA, the CDR3 is TGTGCCAGCAGCGTAGGCACGGTGTCCTACGAGCAGTACTTC. Encoded protein: CASSVGTVSYEQYF. Complete variable domain (other parts from reference TRBV9 and TRBJ2-7): DSGVTQTPKHLITATGQRVTLRCSPRSGDLSVYWYQQSLDQGLQFLIQYYNGEERAKGNILERFSAQQFPDLHSELNLSSLELGDSALYFCASSVGTVSYEQYFGPGTRLTVT.

The chain has TRBV7-3 and TRBJ2-7; TRBD1 matches 8 bases. The CDR3 is 15 amino acids. J lost 2 bases, V lost 5 bases, and 8 bases had no gene match. CDR1 and CDR2 from the germline V gene are SGHTA and FQGTGA. The CDR3 spells CASSQQGAAPYEQYF. The CDR3 DNA reads TGTGCCAGCAGCCAGCAGGGGGCAGCCCCCTACGAGCAGTACTTC.

The chain uses TRBV5-4 and TRBJ2-7, with D possibly being TRBD1 (6 bases). Per the germline V gene, CDR1 is SGHNT and CDR2 is YYREEE (reference sequence). V was cut by 3 bases and J by 2 bases, with 12 bases left in between. The CDR3 runs to 14 residues. DNA of the CDR3: TGTGCCAGCAGCTCACATCAGGGGACCTACGAGCAGTACTTC. Amino acids: CASSSHQGTYEQYF.

The rearrangement joins TRBV5-8 to TRBJ1-1, with 7 bases aligning to TRBD1. Losses at the gene ends were 1 base for V and 1 base for J; bases not matched to a gene: 7. The CDR3 covers 16 residues. Germline V gene sequence: CDR1 SGHTS, CDR2 YDEGEE. The CDR3 coding sequence is TGTGCCAGCAGCTTGTCCAGGGGGTGGGGGAACACTGAAGCTTTCTTT. Protein product: CASSLSRGWGNTEAFF.

The chain carries TRBV28 and TRBJ2-7, with 8 bases lining up with TRBD1. With 6 bases clipped from V and 1 base from J, the junction kept 8 bases outside the gene matches. The CDR3 consists of 15 residues. The germline gives CDR1 MDHEN, CDR2 SYDVKM. The CDR3 here is CASSRGTGGSYEQYF. The DNA for the CDR3 is TGTGCCAGCAGCAGGGGGACAGGAGGTTCCTACGAGCAGTACTTC.

The V call is TRBV5-8, the J call TRBJ1-1; the D gene is possibly TRBD1 (5 bases). V lost 2 bases, J lost 4 bases, and 18 bases lay in between. From germline, CDR1 is SGHTS and CDR2 YDEGEE. This CDR3 spans 16 amino acids. CDR3 region: CASSLLWGELGTEAFF. Here the CDR3 DNA reads TGTGCCAGCAGCTTACTATGGGGCGAGTTGGGCACTGAAGCTTTCTTT.